The 12 T cell receptor beta chains listed next were all sequenced from one sample in a study of shared clonotypes between healthy human individuals (dated by TCRdb to the early 2020s). The library was obtained by the immunoSEQ multiplex PCR assay. TCRdb holds this immuneACCESS table with in-frame rearrangements only. Some clones are missing; in checked studies, unresolved V genes explain under half, and the rest has no known cause. The sample profile shows hundreds of thousands of clones; about 96% of them were found once. Of the sample, less than 0.13% falls within the top ten clones. CD8 naive samples consisted of CD45RO-negative cells that were positively selected for CCR7, yielding a CD45RA+CCR7+ population without TemRA cells. The specimen sequenced was naive CD8+ T cells sorted from blood. Read against the paper, the sample's cell subset or site label means: CD45RA+CCR7+. The origin of the receptors is a woman aged 25 to 39 in good health.

J is TRBJ1-5 and V is TRBV7-8, with D tentatively TRBD1 (6 bases). This CDR3 is built from 16 residues. Germline V gene data show CDR1 as SGHVS and CDR2 as FQNEAQ. Trimming removed 2 bases from V and 0 bases from J, with 11 bases in between. CDR3 coding DNA: TGTGCCAGCAGCTTACCGGGACACCATAGCAATCAGCCCCAGCATTTT. This sequence encodes CASSLPGHHSNQPQHF.

The gene calls are TRBV28 and TRBJ1-5, with 7 bases matching TRBD1. V lost 6 bases, J lost 3 bases, and 11 bases stayed unmatched. The V gene's germline CDR1 is MDHEN and CDR2 SYDVKM. The CDR3 has 16 amino acids. For the CDR3, the DNA is TGTGCCAGCAGCAGGACAGGAGCAGACCTCAATCAGCCCCAGCATTTT. Translation gives CASSRTGADLNQPQHF.

The rearrangement joins TRBV9 to TRBJ2-7; 9 bases align to TRBD2. Trimming took 0 bases from V and 5 from J; bases not matched to a gene: 9. CDR3 length: 16 residues. Germline lookup yields CDR1 SGDLS and CDR2 YYNGEE. In nucleotides, the CDR3 is TGTGCCAGCAGCGTAGACGGTAGCGGGAGTCTCCACGAGCAGTACTTC. It translates to CASSVDGSGSLHEQYF.

The rearrangement joins TRBV13 to TRBJ2-7; 7 bases fit TRBD2. The CDR3 spans 14 residues. V lost 3 bases and J lost 6; bases outside the gene matches: 8. CDR1 is PRHDT and CDR2 is FYEKMQ in the germline V gene (reference sequence). The CDR3 spells CASSFTGTTLEQYF. In DNA form, the CDR3 reads TGTGCCAGCAGCTTCACGGGGACTACCCTCGAGCAGTACTTC.

This clone was detected a few times. V is TRBV27 and J is TRBJ2-1; the D is unclear. This CDR3 spans 11 amino acids. The ends were cut back, 4 bases at V and 4 bases at J, with 2 bases in the middle. Germline CDR1 and CDR2: MNHEY and SMNVEV (reference sequence). The CDR3 spells CASSWYNEQFF. The CDR3 region has the DNA TGTGCCAGCAGTTGGTACAATGAGCAGTTCTTC.

This clone was observed once. The rearrangement links TRBV7-6 to TRBJ2-7, with D unclear. Trimming cost V 2 bases and J 6 bases, with 11 bases left between them. The CDR3 length is 13 residues. From germline, CDR1 is SGHVS and CDR2 FNYEAQ. The chain's CDR3 is CASSLMGYGEQYF. CDR3 nucleotide sequence: TGTGCCAGCAGCTTAATGGGGTACGGCGAGCAGTACTTC.

The chain links TRBV14 to TRBJ2-1; D is ambiguous. CDR1 is SGHDN and CDR2 is FVKESK in the germline V gene. The CDR3 spans 15 residues. V lost 2 bases to trimming and J lost 4 bases, with 12 bases between them. The CDR3 coding sequence is TGTGCCAGCAGCCAAACCGGATTGTCTTACAATGAGCAGTTCTTC. It codes for CASSQTGLSYNEQFF. The entire variable domain, with the rest obtained from reference TRBV14 and TRBJ2-1, is as follows: EAGVTQFPSHSVIEKGQTVTLRCDPISGHDNLYWYRRVMGKEIKFLLHFVKESKQDESGMPNNRFLAERTGGTYSTLKVQPAELEDSGVYFCASSQTGLSYNEQFFGPGTRLTVL.

V and J are TRBV2 and TRBJ1-6, with D uncertain. The CDR3 totals 16 residues. V lost 7 bases to trimming and J lost 0 bases, with 13 bases between them. Germline loops: CDR1 SNHLY, CDR2 FYNNEI. CDR3 bases: TGTGCCAGCAAAGGGTCCATAAGCTCCTATAATTCACCCCTCCACTTT. It translates to CASKGSISSYNSPLHF.

V is TRBV5-4 and J is TRBJ2-1, with D possibly being TRBD2 (7 bases). Germline CDR1 reads SGHNT; CDR2 reads YYREEE (reference sequence). This CDR3 is built from 13 residues. Trimming cost V 2 bases and J 7 bases, with 10 bases left between them. The CDR3 here is CASSFRGANEQFF. CDR3 bases: TGTGCCAGCAGCTTTCGGGGGGCGAATGAGCAGTTCTTC.

The rearrangement joins TRBV5-1 to TRBJ2-2; TRBD2 aligns across 7 bases. CDR1 is SGHRS and CDR2 is YFSETQ in the germline V gene. J lost 7 bases, V lost 1 base, and 10 bases had no gene match. This CDR3 has 16 amino acids. CDR3 DNA: TGCGCCAGCAGCTTGACTGCGGGAGAAATCAACGGGGAGCTGTTTTTT. Its protein is CASSLTAGEINGELFF.

This rearrangement joins TRBV29-1 to TRBJ1-5; D may be TRBD1 (5 bases). Trimming removed 5 bases from V and 1 base from J, with 12 bases in between. The germline V gene encodes CDR1 SQVTM and CDR2 ANQGSEA. There are 14 residues in the CDR3. CDR3 amino acids: CSVPGGGSNQPQHF. The CDR3 DNA reads TGCAGCGTTCCTGGGGGAGGGAGCAATCAGCCCCAGCATTTT. Supplemented by reference TRBV29-1 and TRBJ1-5, the full variable domain reads SAVISQKPSRDICQRGTSLTIQCQVDSQVTMMFWYRQQPGQSLTLIATANQGSEATYESGFVIDKFPISRPNLTFSTLTVSNMSPEDSSIYLCSVPGGGSNQPQHFGDGTRLSIL.

V usage is TRBV4-1 and J usage is TRBJ2-1; D not certain. CDR1 is MGHRA and CDR2 is YSYEKL in the germline V gene. V lost 2 bases, J lost 5 bases, and 16 bases lay in between. The CDR3 sequence is 16 residues long. The CDR3 nucleotides read TGCGCCAGCAGCCAAATAGTGGCAGCCCTTAACAATGAGCAGTTCTTC. This translates into CASSQIVAALNNEQFF.